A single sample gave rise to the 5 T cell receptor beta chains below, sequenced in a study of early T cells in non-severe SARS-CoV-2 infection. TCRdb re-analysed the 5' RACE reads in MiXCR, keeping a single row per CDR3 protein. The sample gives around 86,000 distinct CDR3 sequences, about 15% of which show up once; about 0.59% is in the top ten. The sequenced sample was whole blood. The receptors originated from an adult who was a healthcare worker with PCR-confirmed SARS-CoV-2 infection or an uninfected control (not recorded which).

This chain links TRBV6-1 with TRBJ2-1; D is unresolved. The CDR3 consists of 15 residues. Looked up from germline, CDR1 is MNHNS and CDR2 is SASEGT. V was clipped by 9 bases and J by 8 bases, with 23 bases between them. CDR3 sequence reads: CARAKGRRSLHEQFF. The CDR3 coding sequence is TGTGCCAGGGCGAAAGGGCGTCGATCGTTACATGAGCAGTTCTTC.

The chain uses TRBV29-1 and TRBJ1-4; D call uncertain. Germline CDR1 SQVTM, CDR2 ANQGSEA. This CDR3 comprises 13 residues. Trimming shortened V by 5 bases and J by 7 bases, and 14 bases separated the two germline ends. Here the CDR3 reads CSVLSQYGEKLFF. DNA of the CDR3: TGCAGCGTTTTGTCACAGTACGGTGAAAAACTGTTTTTT. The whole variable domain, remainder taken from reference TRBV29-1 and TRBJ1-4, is SAVISQKPSRDICQRGTSLTIQCQVDSQVTMMFWYRQQPGQSLTLIATANQGSEATYESGFVIDKFPISRPNLTFSTLTVSNMSPEDSSIYLCSVLSQYGEKLFFGSGTQLSVL.

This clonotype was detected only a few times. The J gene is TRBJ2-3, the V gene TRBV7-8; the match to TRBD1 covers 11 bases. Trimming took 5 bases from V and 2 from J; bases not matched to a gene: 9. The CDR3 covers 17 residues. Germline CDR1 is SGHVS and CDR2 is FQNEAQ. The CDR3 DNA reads TGTGCCAGCAGCCTACGGGACAGGGGGATTAACACAGATACGCAGTATTTT. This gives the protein CASSLRDRGINTDTQYF.

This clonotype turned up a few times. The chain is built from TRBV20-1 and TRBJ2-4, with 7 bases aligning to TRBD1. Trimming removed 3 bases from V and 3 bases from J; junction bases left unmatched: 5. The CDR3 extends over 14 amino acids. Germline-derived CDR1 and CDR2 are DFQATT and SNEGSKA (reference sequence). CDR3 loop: CSASSRQGKNIQYF. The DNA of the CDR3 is TGCAGTGCTAGTTCCCGACAGGGCAAAAACATTCAGTACTTC.

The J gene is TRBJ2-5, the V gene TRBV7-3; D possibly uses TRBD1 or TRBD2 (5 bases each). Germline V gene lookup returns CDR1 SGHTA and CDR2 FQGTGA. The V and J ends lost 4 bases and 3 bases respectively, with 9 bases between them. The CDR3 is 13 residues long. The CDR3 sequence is CASSSGREETQYF. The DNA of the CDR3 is TGTGCCAGCAGCTCGGGACGGGAAGAGACCCAGTACTTC.